What follows are 21 T cell receptor beta chains derived from one specimen sequenced in a study of cytomegalovirus exposure and HLA in healthy donors (dated by TCRdb to about 2017). Receptor libraries were prepared by the immunoSEQ multiplex PCR assay. For the multiplex PCR, a mixture combining 60 forward primers for TCR Vbeta segments and 13 reverse primers for TCR Jbeta segments was used. As stored in TCRdb, this immuneACCESS dataset retains in-frame rearrangements with V and J assigned. A fraction of the clones does not appear; measured against another copy, unresolved V genes explain less than half of the discrepancy, and the remainder lacks a known reason. The sample profile shows around 200,000 clones; 79% of them were found once. Around 1.6% of the sample goes to the ten largest clones. The specimen sequenced was PBMCs. The receptors shown here come from a woman aged 18 to 35 in good health and CMV-seronegative.

This clone appeared a few times. The genes are TRBV9 and TRBJ2-6, with D possibly matching TRBD2 (5 bases). CDR3 size: 19 residues. CDR1 is SGDLS, CDR2 YYNGEE, per germline. V lost 4 bases and J 4 bases, leaving 24 bases between the germline ends. Written as DNA, the CDR3 is TGTGCCAGCAGCTCGGGAACCCAATTTACACAAACCGGGGCCAACGTCCTGACTTTC. Protein: CASSSGTQFTQTGANVLTF.

This chain joins TRBV7-7 and TRBJ2-5, with 11 bases aligning to TRBD2. Germline CDR1 and CDR2: SSHAT and FNYEAQ (reference sequence). With V trimmed by 3 bases and J by 5 bases, 5 bases remained unmatched. This CDR3 has 15 amino acids. Written as DNA, the CDR3 is TGTGCCAGCAGCTTTAGCGGGGGGGTTGTCGAGACCCAGTACTTC. This codes for CASSFSGGVVETQYF. The whole variable domain, remainder taken from reference TRBV7-7 and TRBJ2-5, is GAGVSQSPRYKVTKRGQDVTLRCDPISSHATLYWYQQALGQGPEFLTYFNYEAQPDKSGLPSDRFSAERPEGSISTLTIQRTEQRDSAMYRCASSFSGGVVETQYFGPGTRLLVL.

The chain combines TRBV28 with TRBJ1-5; 8 nucleotides align to TRBD1. The trim removed 8 bases at V and 3 bases at J, leaving 6 bases unmatched. CDR3 length: 14 amino acids. The germline V gene encodes CDR1 MDHEN and CDR2 SYDVKM. The CDR3, as DNA: TGTGCCAGCGGGGACAGGAGGACCAATCAGCCCCAGCATTTT. Translating gives CASGDRRTNQPQHF. Full variable domain (missing parts from reference TRBV28 and TRBJ1-5): DVKVTQSSRYLVKRTGEKVFLECVQDMDHENMFWYRQDPGLGLRLIYFSYDVKMKEKGDIPEGYSVSREKKERFSLILESASTNQTSMYLCASGDRRTNQPQHFGDGTRLSIL.

The chain combines TRBV14 with TRBJ1-1, with no clear D. The germline V gene encodes CDR1 SGHDN and CDR2 FVKESK. CDR3 length equals 15 residues. The ends were cut back, 2 bases at V and 0 bases at J, with 10 bases in the middle. In DNA, the CDR3 is TGTGCCAGCAGCCAACTGGGAGGGATGAACACTGAAGCTTTCTTT. Its translation: CASSQLGGMNTEAFF.

The genes are TRBV6-5 and TRBJ2-7; 12 bases are a match to TRBD2. V was pared by 5 bases and J by 7 bases, with 9 bases of the junction left unmatched. From germline, CDR1 is MNHEY and CDR2 SVGAGI. This CDR3 is 15 amino acids long. The CDR3 here is CASSQRTSGEGEQYF. The CDR3 DNA reads as TGTGCCAGCAGTCAACGGACTAGCGGGGAAGGAGAGCAGTACTTC.

This rearrangement joins TRBV19 to TRBJ2-1; 11 positions agree with TRBD2. The CDR3 runs to 14 residues. Trimming took 7 bases from V and 9 from J; bases not matched to a gene: 8. The germline V gene has CDR1 LNHDA and CDR2 SQIVND (reference sequence). CDR3 in DNA: TGTGCCAGTAAGACTAGCGGGGAAGGTTCTGAGCAGTTCTTC. Translation: CASKTSGEGSEQFF.

The chain couples TRBV21-1 to TRBJ2-7; the D call TRBD1 from the table was never checked on the DNA. TRBV21-1 is a pseudogene segment. There are 14 residues in the CDR3. The CDR3 loop reads CASSGGQGAHEQYF. The CDR3 DNA follows: TGTGCCAGCAGCGGAGGACAGGGGGCCCACGAGCAGTACTTC.

CDR3 in amino acids: CASSLDHYNEQFF. CDR3 nucleotide sequence: TGTGCCAGCAGCTTAGATCATTACAATGAGCAGTTCTTC. The chain links TRBV11-2 to TRBJ2-1; D ambiguous. Germline CDR1 reads SGHAT; CDR2 reads FQNNGV. The V and J ends lost 0 bases and 4 bases respectively, with 4 bases between them. CDR3 length: 13 residues.

The rearrangement joins TRBV28 to TRBJ1-1; TRBD1 matches 8 bases. Germline lookup yields CDR1 MDHEN and CDR2 SYDVKM. This CDR3 is 14 amino acids long. J lost 5 bases, V lost 6 bases, and 8 bases had no gene match. CDR3 sequence: CASRLWTGSTEAFF. The CDR3 DNA reads as TGTGCCAGCAGATTGTGGACAGGGAGTACTGAAGCTTTCTTT.

J is TRBJ1-2 and V is TRBV10-3; 7 bases fit TRBD1. CDR3 size: 17 residues. After removal of 6 bases from V and 8 bases from J, the junction contained 21 bases not matched to a gene. The germline CDR1 and CDR2 sequences are ENHRY and SYGVKD. This CDR3 reads CAISDRVGDTPVEGYTF. CDR3 bases: TGTGCCATCAGCGACAGGGTTGGAGATACCCCGGTGGAAGGCTACACCTTC.

This clone was counted only a few times. The rearrangement links TRBV6-5 to TRBJ2-2; 9 positions agree with TRBD1. Germline lookup yields CDR1 MNHEY and CDR2 SVGAGI. The CDR3 loop spans 14 amino acids. V shed 6 bases, J shed 6 bases, and the junction held 5 bases outside the gene matches. This chain's CDR3 is CASRGYRGPGELFF. In DNA, the CDR3 is TGTGCCAGCAGAGGGTACAGGGGGCCCGGGGAGCTGTTTTTT.

The chain combines TRBV7-3 with TRBJ2-7, with D perhaps TRBD1 (6 bases). The CDR3 totals 16 residues. V was shortened by 2 bases and J by 4 bases, with 18 bases between the two germline ends. Germline V gene data show CDR1 as SGHTA and CDR2 as FQGTGA. The CDR3 nucleotides are TGTGCCAGCAGCTTAGGTGGTGCGGGCCAGGGGTACGAGCAGTACTTC. Protein: CASSLGGAGQGYEQYF.

In its sample, this clone was seen a few times. The V gene is TRBV19, the J gene TRBJ2-1; TRBD1 matches at 9 bases. The CDR3 is 14 residues long. Looked up from germline, CDR1 is LNHDA and CDR2 is SQIVND (reference sequence). V was clipped by 7 bases and J by 4 bases; unmatched bases: 5. CDR3 amino acids: CASTSQGAYNEQFF. DNA for the CDR3: TGTGCCAGTACCTCACAGGGGGCTTACAATGAGCAGTTCTTC.

This clone was counted a single time. The chain has TRBV5-4 and TRBJ1-2; 7 bases map to TRBD1. CDR1 is SGHNT and CDR2 is YYREEE in the germline V gene (reference sequence). CDR3 size: 14 residues. J lost 6 bases, V lost 0 bases, and 5 bases had no gene match. CDR3 nucleotide sequence: TGTGCCAGCAGCTTGGAAGGGGGCATACATGGCTACACCTTC. This sequence encodes CASSLEGGIHGYTF.

A few counts support this clone. The CDR3 region is CASSLPTVNYGYTF. The DNA for the CDR3 is TGTGCCAGCAGTTTGCCCACTGTTAACTATGGCTACACCTTC. The chain is built from TRBV28 and TRBJ1-2; D unresolved. The CDR3 consists of 14 residues. Germline CDR1 reads MDHEN; CDR2 reads SYDVKM. The V gene lost 3 bases and the J gene lost 1 base, with 9 bases spanning the gap.

This chain uses TRBV7-6 with TRBJ2-7, with D possibly TRBD1 on 6 matching bases. This CDR3 spans 15 amino acids. Per the germline V gene, CDR1 is SGHVS and CDR2 is FNYEAQ. Trimming took off 0 bases at V and 2 bases at J, with 11 bases between the two ends. The CDR3 sequence: CASSLATGQTYEQYF. In nucleotides, the CDR3 is TGTGCCAGCAGCTTAGCGACTGGACAGACCTACGAGCAGTACTTC.

V gene TRBV5-8 combines with J gene TRBJ2-7; possible D gene TRBD2, 5 bases. This CDR3 comprises 14 residues. The germline gives CDR1 SGHTS, CDR2 YDEGEE. The germline V and J ends were trimmed by 6 bases and 7 bases, with 20 bases remaining between them. The CDR3 coding sequence is TGTGCCAGCACCGACCCCCGGACTCGACAAGAGCAGTACTTC. Translating it yields CASTDPRTRQEQYF. Full variable domain (outside the CDR3, taken from reference TRBV5-8 and TRBJ2-7): EAGVTQSPTHLIKTRGQQATLRCSPISGHTSVYWYQQALGLGLQFLLWYDEGEERNRGNFPPRFSGRQFPNYSSELNVNALELEDSALYLCASTDPRTRQEQYFGPGTRLTVT.

The chain is built from TRBV19 and TRBJ1-5; D unclear. Germline lookup yields CDR1 LNHDA and CDR2 SQIVND (reference sequence). CDR3 length equals 13 residues. V was pared by 6 bases and J by 5 bases, with 11 bases between. In nucleotides, the CDR3 is TGTGCCAGTAGGAGGGTAAGGGATCAGCCCCAGCATTTT. It specifies CASRRVRDQPQHF.

The chain recombines TRBV7-2 with TRBJ2-3; TRBD2 aligns across 9 bases. The CDR3 is made up of 16 amino acids. V lost 3 bases, J lost 1 base, and 5 bases stayed unmatched. Germline V gene data show CDR1 as SGHTA and CDR2 as FQGNSA. The CDR3 bases are TGTGCCAGCAGCTTGACCTTAGCGGGAGGCACAGATACGCAGTATTTT. Translation: CASSLTLAGGTDTQYF.

The chain combines TRBV7-2 with TRBJ2-3; 12 nucleotides match TRBD1. After removal of 5 bases from V and 3 bases from J, the junction contained 12 bases not matched to a gene. Looked up from germline, CDR1 is SGHTA and CDR2 is FQGNSA. CDR3 length: 18 residues. The CDR3 reads CASSPGTGGSRGTDTQYF. The CDR3 DNA reads TGTGCCAGCAGCCCCGGGACAGGGGGCTCCCGGGGGACAGATACGCAGTATTTT.

V gene TRBV4-1 combines with J gene TRBJ2-7; D may be TRBD2 (6 bases). The CDR3 has 13 residues. Germline values: CDR1 MGHRA, CDR2 YSYEKL. Trimming pared 5 bases from V and 6 bases from J, leaving 14 bases between. The CDR3 region has the DNA TGCGCCAGCAGCGGATTGACTAGTTTCGAGCAGTACTTC. It codes for CASSGLTSFEQYF.